Listed below are T cell receptor beta chains from one sample, sequenced in a study of blood T cell repertoires in COVID-19. TCRdb's copy holds only in-frame clones and misses some; the assay was immunoSEQ multiplex PCR. Found here are 100,000 to 130,000 clones, about 88% of them singletons; the top ten hold 2% to 3%. Source material: peripheral blood. These receptors came from a human donor in a cohort sampled during active COVID-19. Both conserved end residues are trimmed from each CDR3. Clone size, where shown, is once, few, many, or a class for clones that have expanded.

V gene: TRBV18
clone size: once
J gene: TRBJ2-7
CDR3 protein: ASSQNSGQGDHEQY

V gene: TRBV6-5
clone size: NA
J gene: TRBJ2-1
CDR3 protein: ASSYSRRQRREQF

V gene: TRBV28
clone size: NA
J gene: TRBJ1-2
CDR3 protein: ASRRQGPGYT

V gene: TRBV18
clone size: NA
J gene: TRBJ1-4
CDR3 protein: ASSPTGTGLEKLF

V gene: TRBV12-3/TRBV12-4
clone size: few
J gene: TRBJ2-7
CDR3 protein: ASKGQGLYEQY

V gene: TRBV9
clone size: NA
J gene: TRBJ2-2
CDR3 protein: ASSVLAAGELF

V gene: TRBV5-6
clone size: once
J gene: TRBJ2-3
CDR3 protein: ASSAGTGGADTQY

V gene: TRBV27
clone size: NA
J gene: TRBJ2-7
CDR3 protein: ASSLSPRYEQY

V gene: TRBV2
clone size: NA
J gene: TRBJ2-7
CDR3 protein: ASSLGGTYSYEQY

V gene: TRBV28
clone size: NA
J gene: TRBJ2-2
CDR3 protein: ASSLWGGGNTGELF

V gene: TRBV11-2
clone size: once
J gene: TRBJ2-1
CDR3 protein: ASSLAYSTGIEQF

V gene: TRBV5-4
clone size: NA
J gene: TRBJ2-3
CDR3 protein: ASSLPSGPSTDTQY

V gene: TRBV19
clone size: NA
J gene: TRBJ2-1
CDR3 protein: ASSPGLDEQF

V gene: TRBV7-2
clone size: NA
J gene: TRBJ2-1
CDR3 protein: ASSFPSGGSYEQF

V gene: TRBV6-5
clone size: NA
J gene: TRBJ1-1
CDR3 protein: ASSYTRGGATEAF

V gene: TRBV5-1
clone size: NA
J gene: TRBJ2-1
CDR3 protein: ASSLDGTSASYNEQF

V gene: TRBV20-1
clone size: NA
J gene: TRBJ2-1
CDR3 protein: SASATSGRARNEQF

V gene: TRBV21-1
clone size: NA
J gene: TRBJ1-3
CDR3 protein: ASSKEDRGPSGNTIY

V gene: TRBV20-1
clone size: NA
J gene: TRBJ1-2
CDR3 protein: SATRQHGYT

V gene: TRBV18
clone size: NA
J gene: TRBJ1-3
CDR3 protein: ASSPWDSSSGNTIY

V gene: TRBV5-5
clone size: NA
J gene: TRBJ2-7
CDR3 protein: ASSVGSYEQY

V gene: TRBV5-1
clone size: NA
J gene: TRBJ2-3
CDR3 protein: ASIEVAGGTDTQY

V gene: TRBV29-1
clone size: NA
J gene: TRBJ1-4
CDR3 protein: SVQGGNEKLF

V gene: TRBV10-2
clone size: NA
J gene: TRBJ1-2
CDR3 protein: ASGAGGNYGYT

V gene: TRBV5-6
clone size: once
J gene: TRBJ2-1
CDR3 protein: ASSVTSGTDNEQF

V gene: TRBV6-6
clone size: NA
J gene: TRBJ1-5
CDR3 protein: ASRDLAGDKQPQH

V gene: TRBV2
clone size: NA
J gene: TRBJ2-3
CDR3 protein: ASRPTSGKADTQY

V gene: TRBV12-3/TRBV12-4
clone size: NA
J gene: TRBJ2-7
CDR3 protein: ASSLFRYEQY

V gene: TRBV4-2
clone size: NA
J gene: TRBJ2-5
CDR3 protein: ASSQGGQGETQY

V gene: TRBV7-9
clone size: NA
J gene: TRBJ2-3
CDR3 protein: ASSSANSGNPSTDTQY

V gene: TRBV6-5
clone size: NA
J gene: TRBJ2-7
CDR3 protein: ASSPTGVHEQY

V gene: TRBV5-4
clone size: few
J gene: TRBJ1-2
CDR3 protein: ASTSYQGDGYT

V gene: TRBV11-2
clone size: NA
J gene: TRBJ1-2
CDR3 protein: ASSLMAPGTGYGYT

V gene: TRBV6-2/TRBV6-3
clone size: NA
J gene: TRBJ2-3
CDR3 protein: ASSYNPSRDFTDTQY

V gene: TRBV6-5
clone size: NA
J gene: TRBJ2-7
CDR3 protein: ASSRAGESYEQY

V gene: TRBV14
clone size: NA
J gene: TRBJ2-5
CDR3 protein: ASSQPRTGRYQETQY

V gene: TRBV7-9
clone size: NA
J gene: TRBJ1-1
CDR3 protein: ASSSGQGVDTEAF

V gene: TRBV7-9
clone size: NA
J gene: TRBJ1-2
CDR3 protein: ASSLSPGGLYGYT

V gene: TRBV6-7
clone size: few
J gene: TRBJ2-3
CDR3 protein: ASSENSSDTQY

V gene: TRBV7-2
clone size: NA
J gene: TRBJ2-1
CDR3 protein: ASSSRTGASYNEQF

V gene: TRBV4-1
clone size: NA
J gene: TRBJ1-1
CDR3 protein: ASSQSQGIRGGEAF

V gene: TRBV19
clone size: NA
J gene: TRBJ1-6
CDR3 protein: ASSTPVGTGWDVTPLH

V gene: TRBV18
clone size: NA
J gene: TRBJ2-1
CDR3 protein: ASSRGQGIHEQF

V gene: TRBV6-1
clone size: NA
J gene: TRBJ2-2
CDR3 protein: ASSEPQGGDTGELF

V gene: TRBV7-9
clone size: NA
J gene: TRBJ1-2
CDR3 protein: ASSLDRAGGEGYT

V gene: TRBV5-1
clone size: NA
J gene: TRBJ2-5
CDR3 protein: ASSLLGQAGQETQY

V gene: TRBV4-1
clone size: NA
J gene: TRBJ2-3
CDR3 protein: ASSQDGPGGDTQY

V gene: TRBV7-9
clone size: once
J gene: TRBJ1-2
CDR3 protein: ASSRAGQGFRDGYT

V gene: TRBV29-1
clone size: NA
J gene: TRBJ1-3
CDR3 protein: SVEGQGRLLKGNTIY

V gene: TRBV5-8
clone size: NA
J gene: TRBJ2-4
CDR3 protein: ASSLGQGRDSIQY

V gene: TRBV3-1/TRBV3-2
clone size: NA
J gene: TRBJ1-2
CDR3 protein: ASSPQGVGNYGYT